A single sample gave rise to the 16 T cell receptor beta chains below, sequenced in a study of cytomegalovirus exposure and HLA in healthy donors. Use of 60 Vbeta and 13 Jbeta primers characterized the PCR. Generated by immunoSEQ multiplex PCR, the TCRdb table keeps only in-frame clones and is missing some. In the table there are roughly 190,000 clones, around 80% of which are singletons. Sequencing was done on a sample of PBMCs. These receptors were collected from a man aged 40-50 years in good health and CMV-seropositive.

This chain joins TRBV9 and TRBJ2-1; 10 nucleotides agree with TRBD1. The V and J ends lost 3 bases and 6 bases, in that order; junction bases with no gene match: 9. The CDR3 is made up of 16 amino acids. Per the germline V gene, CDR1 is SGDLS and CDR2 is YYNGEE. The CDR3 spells CASSGKPGQGTNEQFF. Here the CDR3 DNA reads TGTGCCAGCAGCGGGAAACCGGGACAGGGGACCAATGAGCAGTTCTTC. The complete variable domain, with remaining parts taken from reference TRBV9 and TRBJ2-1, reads DSGVTQTPKHLITATGQRVTLRCSPRSGDLSVYWYQQSLDQGLQFLIQYYNGEERAKGNILERFSAQQFPDLHSELNLSSLELGDSALYFCASSGKPGQGTNEQFFGPGTRLTVL.

CDR3 bases: TGTGCCAGCAGCTCCCAGGGGCCCCAGCATTTT. This sequence encodes CASSSQGPQHF. The rearrangement links TRBV7-9 to TRBJ1-5; maybe TRBD1 (5 bases). V was trimmed by 4 bases and J by 9 bases, leaving 7 bases between them. The CDR3 runs 11 residues. CDR1 is SEHNR and CDR2 is FQNEAQ in the germline V gene (reference sequence).

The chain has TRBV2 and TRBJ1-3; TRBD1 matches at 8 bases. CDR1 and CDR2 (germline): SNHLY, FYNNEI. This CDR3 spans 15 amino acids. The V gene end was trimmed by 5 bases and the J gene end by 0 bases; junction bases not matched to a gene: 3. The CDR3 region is CASSSQGASGNTIYF. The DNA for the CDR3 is TGTGCCAGCAGTTCCCAGGGGGCCTCTGGAAACACCATATATTTT.

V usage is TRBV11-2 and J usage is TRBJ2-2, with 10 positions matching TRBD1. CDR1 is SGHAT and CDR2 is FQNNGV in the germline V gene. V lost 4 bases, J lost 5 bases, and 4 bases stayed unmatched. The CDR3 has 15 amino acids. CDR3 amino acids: CASSSRTGGTGELFF. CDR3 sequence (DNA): TGTGCCAGCAGCTCTAGGACAGGGGGTACCGGGGAGCTGTTTTTT. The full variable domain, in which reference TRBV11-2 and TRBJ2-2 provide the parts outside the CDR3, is EAGVAQSPRYKIIEKRQSVAFWCNPISGHATLYWYQQILGQGPKLLIQFQNNGVVDDSQLPKDRFSAERLKGVDSTLKIQPAKLEDSAVYLCASSSRTGGTGELFFGEGSRLTVL.

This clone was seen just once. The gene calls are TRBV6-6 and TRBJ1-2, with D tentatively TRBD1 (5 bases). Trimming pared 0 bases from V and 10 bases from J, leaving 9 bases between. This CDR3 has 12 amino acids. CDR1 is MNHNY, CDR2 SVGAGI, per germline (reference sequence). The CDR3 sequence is CASSYSTEDYTF. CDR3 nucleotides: TGTGCCAGCAGTTACTCGACAGAGGACTACACCTTC.

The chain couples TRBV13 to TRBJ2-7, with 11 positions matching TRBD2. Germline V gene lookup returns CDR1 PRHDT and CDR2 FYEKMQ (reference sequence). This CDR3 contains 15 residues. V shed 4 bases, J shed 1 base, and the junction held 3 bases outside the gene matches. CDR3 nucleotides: TGTGCCAGCAGCTACCGACTAGCGGGGTCCTACGAGCAGTACTTC. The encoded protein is CASSYRLAGSYEQYF. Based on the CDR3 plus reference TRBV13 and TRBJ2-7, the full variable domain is AAGVIQSPRHLIKEKRETATLKCYPIPRHDTVYWYQQGPGQDPQFLISFYEKMQSDKGSIPDRFSAQQFSDYHSELNMSSLELGDSALYFCASSYRLAGSYEQYFGPGTRLTVT.

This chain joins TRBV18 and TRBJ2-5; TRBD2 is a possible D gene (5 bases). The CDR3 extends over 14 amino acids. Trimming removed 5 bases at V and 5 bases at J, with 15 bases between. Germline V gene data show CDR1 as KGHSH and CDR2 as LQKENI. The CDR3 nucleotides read TGTGCCAGCTCATTCGGGCACCCGGGGGAGACCCAGTACTTC. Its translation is CASSFGHPGETQYF.

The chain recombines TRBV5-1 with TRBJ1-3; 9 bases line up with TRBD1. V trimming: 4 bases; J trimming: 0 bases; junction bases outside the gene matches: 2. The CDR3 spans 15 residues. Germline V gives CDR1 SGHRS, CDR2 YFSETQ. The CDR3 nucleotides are TGCGCCAGCAGCCGGGGACAGGGCTCTGGAAACACCATATATTTT. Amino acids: CASSRGQGSGNTIYF. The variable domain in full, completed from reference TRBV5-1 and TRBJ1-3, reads KAGVTQTPRYLIKTRGQQVTLSCSPISGHRSVSWYQQTPGQGLQFLFEYFSETQRNKGNFPGRFSGRQFSNSRSEMNVSTLELGDSALYLCASSRGQGSGNTIYFGEGSWLTVV.

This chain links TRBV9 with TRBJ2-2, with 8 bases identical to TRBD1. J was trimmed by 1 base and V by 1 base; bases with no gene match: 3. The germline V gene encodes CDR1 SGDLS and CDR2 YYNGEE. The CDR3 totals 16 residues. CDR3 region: CASSVTGTGNTGELFF. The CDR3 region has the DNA TGTGCCAGCAGCGTAACCGGGACAGGGAACACCGGGGAGCTGTTTTTT.

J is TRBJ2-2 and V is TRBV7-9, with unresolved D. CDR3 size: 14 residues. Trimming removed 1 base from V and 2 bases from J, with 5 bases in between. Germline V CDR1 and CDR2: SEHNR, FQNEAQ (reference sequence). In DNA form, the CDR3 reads TGTGCCAGCAGCTTAGGGAGCAACACCGGGGAGCTGTTTTTT. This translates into CASSLGSNTGELFF.

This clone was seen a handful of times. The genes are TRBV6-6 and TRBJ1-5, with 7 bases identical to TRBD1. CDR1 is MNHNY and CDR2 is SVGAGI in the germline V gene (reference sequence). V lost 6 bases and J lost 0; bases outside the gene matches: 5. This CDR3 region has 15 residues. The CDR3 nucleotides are TGTGCCAGCAGACTAGGGACAGCTAGCAATCAGCCCCAGCATTTT. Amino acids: CASRLGTASNQPQHF.

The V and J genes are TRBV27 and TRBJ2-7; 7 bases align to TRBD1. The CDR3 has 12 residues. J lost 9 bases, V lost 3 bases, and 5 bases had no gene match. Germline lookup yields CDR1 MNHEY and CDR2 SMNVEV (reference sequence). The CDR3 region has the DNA TGTGCCAGCAGTTTTCCGACAGGGCGGCAGTACTTC. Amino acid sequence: CASSFPTGRQYF.

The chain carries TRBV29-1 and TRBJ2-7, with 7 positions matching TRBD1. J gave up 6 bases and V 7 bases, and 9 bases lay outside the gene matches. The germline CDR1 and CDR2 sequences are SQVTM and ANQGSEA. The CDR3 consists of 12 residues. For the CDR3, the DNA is TGCAGCGCAGGGGACAGAGGAGGCGAGCAGTACTTC. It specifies CSAGDRGGEQYF.

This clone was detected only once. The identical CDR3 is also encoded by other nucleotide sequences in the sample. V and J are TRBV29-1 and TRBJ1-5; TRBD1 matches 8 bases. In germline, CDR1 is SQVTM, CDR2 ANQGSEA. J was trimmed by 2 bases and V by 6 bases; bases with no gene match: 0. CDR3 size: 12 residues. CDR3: CSVGQGNQPQHF. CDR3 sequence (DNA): TGCAGCGTGGGACAGGGCAATCAGCCCCAGCATTTT.

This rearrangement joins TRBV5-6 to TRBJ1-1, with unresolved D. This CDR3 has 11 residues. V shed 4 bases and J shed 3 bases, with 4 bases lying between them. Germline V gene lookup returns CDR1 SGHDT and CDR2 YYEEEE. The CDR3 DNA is TGTGCCAGCAGCCAATACACTGAAGCTTTCTTT. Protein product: CASSQYTEAFF.

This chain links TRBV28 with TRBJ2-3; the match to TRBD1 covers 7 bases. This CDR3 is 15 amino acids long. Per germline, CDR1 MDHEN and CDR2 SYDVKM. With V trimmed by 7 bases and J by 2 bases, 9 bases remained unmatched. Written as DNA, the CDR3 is TGTGCCAGCACCCCGACAGGGCGGGTCACAGATACGCAGTATTTT. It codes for CASTPTGRVTDTQYF.